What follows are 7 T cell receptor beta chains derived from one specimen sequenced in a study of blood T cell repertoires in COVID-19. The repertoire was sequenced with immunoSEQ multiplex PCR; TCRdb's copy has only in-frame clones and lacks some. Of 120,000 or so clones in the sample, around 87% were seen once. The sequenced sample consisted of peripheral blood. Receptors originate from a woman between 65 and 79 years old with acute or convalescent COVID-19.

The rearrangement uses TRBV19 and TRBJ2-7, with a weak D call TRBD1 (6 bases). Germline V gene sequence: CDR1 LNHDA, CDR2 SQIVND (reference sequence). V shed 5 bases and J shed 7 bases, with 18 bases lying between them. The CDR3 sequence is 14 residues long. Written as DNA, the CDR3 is TGTGCCAGTAGTGCCCAGGGGCCTTCAGGGGAGCAGTACTTC. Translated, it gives CASSAQGPSGEQYF.

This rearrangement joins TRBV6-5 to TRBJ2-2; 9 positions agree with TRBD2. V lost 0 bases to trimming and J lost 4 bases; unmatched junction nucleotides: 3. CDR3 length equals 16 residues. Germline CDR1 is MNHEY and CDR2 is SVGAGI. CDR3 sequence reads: CASSYSTAGGTGELFF. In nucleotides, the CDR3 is TGTGCCAGCAGTTACTCGACAGCGGGGGGCACCGGGGAGCTGTTTTTT.

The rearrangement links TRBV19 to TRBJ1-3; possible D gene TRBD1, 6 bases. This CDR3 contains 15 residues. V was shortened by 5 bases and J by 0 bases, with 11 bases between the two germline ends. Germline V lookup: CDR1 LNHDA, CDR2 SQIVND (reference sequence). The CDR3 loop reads CASSPDRRSGNTIYF. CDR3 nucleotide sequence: TGTGCCAGTAGTCCCGACAGGCGCTCTGGAAACACCATATATTTT.

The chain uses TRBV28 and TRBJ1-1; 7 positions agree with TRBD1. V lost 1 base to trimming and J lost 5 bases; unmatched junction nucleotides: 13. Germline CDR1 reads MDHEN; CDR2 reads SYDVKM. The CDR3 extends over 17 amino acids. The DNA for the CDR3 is TGTGCCAGCAGTTTATCAAGGGAAAACAGGGGACGAACTGAAGCTTTCTTT. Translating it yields CASSLSRENRGRTEAFF.

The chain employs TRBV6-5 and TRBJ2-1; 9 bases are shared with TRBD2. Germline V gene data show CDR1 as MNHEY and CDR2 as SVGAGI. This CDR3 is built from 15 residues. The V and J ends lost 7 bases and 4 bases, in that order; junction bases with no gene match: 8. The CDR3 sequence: CASTSRGGPYNEQFF. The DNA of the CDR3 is TGTGCCAGCACCTCGCGGGGGGGCCCGTACAATGAGCAGTTCTTC.

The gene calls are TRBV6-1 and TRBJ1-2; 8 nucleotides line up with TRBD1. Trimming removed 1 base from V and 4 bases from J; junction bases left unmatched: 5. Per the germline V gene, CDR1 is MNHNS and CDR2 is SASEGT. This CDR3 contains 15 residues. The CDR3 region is CASSEGGQVVYGYTF. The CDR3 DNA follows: TGTGCCAGCAGTGAAGGGGGACAGGTAGTCTATGGCTACACCTTC.

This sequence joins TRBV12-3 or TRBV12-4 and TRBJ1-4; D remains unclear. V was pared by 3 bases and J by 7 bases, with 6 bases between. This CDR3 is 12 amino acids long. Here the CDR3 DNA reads TGTGCCAGCAGTTTTTCCGTTGAAAAACTGTTTTTT. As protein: CASSFSVEKLFF.